This T cell receptor beta chain was profiled in a study of shared clonotypes between healthy human individuals. Study observations and caveats: Generally, estimated richness proved larger in naive subsets than it did in memory subsets.

The assay was immunoSEQ multiplex PCR, and TCRdb's table has in-frame clones only and misses some. Of about 610,000 clones in the sample, more than 95% are singletons; the top ten hold about 0.057%. Splitting of CD4+ cells produced CD45RA+ naive and CD45RA-negative memory subsets. Concerning this clone: Its specificity is unknown.

The CDR3 length is 14 residues. Germline V gives CDR1 SGHAT, CDR2 FQNNGV. The junction had 3 bases not matched to a gene; V was cut back by 5 bases and J by 8 bases. The receptor was isolated from a woman aged 25 to 39 in good health. This chain joins TRBV11-2 and TRBJ2-1, with 13 bases lining up with TRBD2. Sequencing was done on a sample of naive CD4+ T cells sorted from blood. Indicated subset: CD45RA+ positively selected. The CDR3 sequence: CASSRTSGSYEQFF. DNA of the CDR3: TGTGCCAGCAGCCGGACTAGCGGGAGCTATGAGCAGTTCTTC.